This T cell receptor (beta chain) was captured by sequencing in a study of T cells in Graves' hyperthyroidism and ophthalmopathy. Amplification of TCR beta CDR3 regions used RNA as the template. A first-round RT-PCR of the TCR CDR3 used the HTBI primer set. From the multiplex PCR reads, TCRdb called clonotypes with MiXCR, one entry per CDR3 protein. The table has under 250,000 distinct CDR3 sequences, roughly a quarter seen once. This clonotype has more than one count but fewer than ten. Uncontrolled infection, other autoimmune disease, pregnancy or lactation led to exclusion. This sample holds PBMCs from 9.5 to 10 ml fresh peripheral blood. Germline CDR1 and CDR2: SEHNR and FQNEAQ (reference sequence). Trimming took off 0 bases at V and 4 bases at J, with 10 bases between the two ends. CDR3 size: 15 residues.

The V gene is TRBV7-9, the J gene TRBJ1-3; D is undetermined. This sequence was found in a woman aged 40-49 years with Graves' ophthalmopathy. Material for sequencing was blood. For the CDR3, the DNA is TGTGCCAGCAGCTTAGCCCCAACCCCAGGAAACACCATATATTTT. Protein: CASSLAPTPGNTIYF. Filled out from reference TRBV7-9 and TRBJ1-3, the complete variable domain reads DTGVSQNPRHKITKRGQNVTFRCDPISEHNRLYWYRQTLGQGPEFLTYFQNEAQLEKSRLLSDRFSAERPKGSFSTLEIQRTEQGDSAMYLCASSLAPTPGNTIYFGEGSWLTVV.